Below are 32 T cell receptor beta chains sequenced from a single sample in a study of T cells in Graves' hyperthyroidism and ophthalmopathy. There were TCR beta CDR3 regions amplified from RNA transcripts. Initially, a first-round RT-PCR of the TCR CDR3 employed the HTBI primer set. TCRdb passed the multiplex PCR reads through MiXCR, listing each CDR3 protein once. The sample records 550,000 to 650,000 distinct CDR3 sequences, less than 15% being singletons. Specimen: blood. The receptors originated from a middle-aged woman with Graves' hyperthyroidism.

V and J are TRBV18 and TRBJ2-7; 9 bases are shared with TRBD1. Germline V gives CDR1 KGHSH, CDR2 LQKENI. CDR3 length: 14 amino acids. V trimming: 2 bases; J trimming: 7 bases; junction bases outside the gene matches: 6. CDR3 bases: TGTGCCAGCTCACCAAGCGGGACAGGGAATGAGCAGTACTTC. Protein: CASSPSGTGNEQYF.

The gene calls are TRBV29-1 and TRBJ2-7, with 9 bases lining up with TRBD2. Germline trimming cut 3 bases from V and 9 bases from J; bases unmatched to any gene: 9. The CDR3 extends over 13 amino acids. Germline CDR1 SQVTM, CDR2 ANQGSEA. CDR3 sequence: CSVEGVSGRGQYF. CDR3 DNA sequence: TGCAGCGTTGAGGGAGTTAGCGGGAGAGGGCAGTACTTC.

This clonotype appeared many times. The rearrangement uses TRBV9 and TRBJ1-2; TRBD1 is a possible D gene (6 bases). V shed 3 bases and J shed 4 bases, with 16 bases lying between them. The CDR3 covers 15 residues. In germline, CDR1 is SGDLS, CDR2 YYNGEE. CDR3 residues: CASSAASGDSYGYTF. The CDR3 DNA reads TGTGCCAGCAGCGCCGCTTCAGGGGACTCCTATGGCTACACCTTC.

This clonotype was recorded a few times. V usage is TRBV27 and J usage is TRBJ1-6; D uncertain. The germline V gene encodes CDR1 MNHEY and CDR2 SMNVEV (reference sequence). V lost 3 bases and J lost 8, with 14 bases in between. The CDR3 consists of 15 residues. This CDR3 reads CASSFSTAGDSPLHF. The CDR3 DNA is TGTGCCAGCAGTTTCTCGACCGCCGGGGATTCACCCCTCCACTTT.

Only a few counts were recorded for this clonotype. The V gene is TRBV6-1, the J gene TRBJ2-1; 9 positions match TRBD1. Germline trimming cut 6 bases from V and 1 base from J; bases unmatched to any gene: 7. The CDR3 runs 16 residues. Germline V gene sequence: CDR1 MNHNS, CDR2 SASEGT. This CDR3 reads CASSSGQGFSYNEQFF. The CDR3 DNA is TGTGCCAGCAGCTCCGGACAGGGGTTTTCCTACAATGAGCAGTTCTTC.

This clonotype was detected only a few times. The genes are TRBV4-1 and TRBJ1-1; D unresolved. Between the trimmed V and J ends, which lost 2 bases and 6 bases, there was a span of 4 bases. This CDR3 has 11 amino acids. Germline V CDR1 and CDR2: MGHRA, YSYEKL. CDR3 residues: CASSQRAEAFF. The DNA for the CDR3 is TGCGCCAGCAGCCAAAGGGCTGAAGCTTTCTTT.

This clonotype was seen a handful of times. The J gene is TRBJ2-7, the V gene TRBV7-9, with D perhaps matching TRBD1 (7 bases). V was clipped by 4 bases and J by 2 bases, with 12 bases between them. Germline CDR1 is SEHNR and CDR2 is FQNEAQ (reference sequence). This CDR3 is built from 14 residues. The DNA of the CDR3 is TGTGCCAGCAGCTCACAGGGGAGGACCTACGAGCAGTACTTC. This codes for CASSSQGRTYEQYF. The variable domain in full, with the rest retrieved from reference TRBV7-9 and TRBJ2-7, is DTGVSQNPRHKITKRGQNVTFRCDPISEHNRLYWYRQTLGQGPEFLTYFQNEAQLEKSRLLSDRFSAERPKGSFSTLEIQRTEQGDSAMYLCASSSQGRTYEQYFGPGTRLTVT.

Many counts were recorded for this clonotype. The gene calls are TRBV6-1 and TRBJ2-7; TRBD1 matches at 9 bases. The ends lost 8 bases at V and 3 bases at J; junction bases unmatched: 8. Germline V CDR1 and CDR2: MNHNS, SASEGT. The CDR3 totals 14 residues. The DNA of the CDR3 is TGTGCCAGCGAGGACAGGGGAGTTATCTACGAGCAGTACTTC. It translates to CASEDRGVIYEQYF.

This clonotype turned up a few times. V usage is TRBV19 and J usage is TRBJ2-1; 13 nucleotides line up with TRBD2. Trimming took 6 bases from V and 6 from J; bases not matched to a gene: 8. The CDR3 sequence is 16 residues long. Germline loops: CDR1 LNHDA, CDR2 SQIVND (reference sequence). In DNA form, the CDR3 reads TGTGCCAGTAGCCCTGGGACTAGCGGGATTGTCAATGAGCAGTTCTTC. Translating it yields CASSPGTSGIVNEQFF.

The chain uses TRBV20-1 and TRBJ2-1; 11 bases fit TRBD2. In germline, CDR1 is DFQATT, CDR2 SNEGSKA (reference sequence). After removal of 0 bases from V and 7 bases from J, the junction contained 2 bases not matched to a gene. The CDR3 contains 14 residues. CDR3: CSARDASGRNEQFF. The CDR3 DNA is TGCAGTGCTAGAGACGCTAGCGGGAGGAATGAGCAGTTCTTC.

This clonotype has at least ten counts. V is TRBV3-1 and J is TRBJ1-1, with D possibly TRBD1 on 5 matching bases. The CDR3 is made up of 16 amino acids. With 1 base removed from V and 4 bases from J, the gap between germline ends came to 16 bases. Germline V gives CDR1 LGHDT, CDR2 YNNKEL (reference sequence). For the CDR3, the DNA is TGTGCCAGCAGCCAAGGCTGGGGCACCCTGGGCACTGAAGCTTTCTTT. Its translation: CASSQGWGTLGTEAFF.

This clonotype was found many times. V usage is TRBV20-1 and J usage is TRBJ2-7; a possible D gene is TRBD1 (5 bases). V shed 5 bases and J shed 4 bases, with 27 bases lying between them. CDR3 length equals 17 residues. From germline, CDR1 is DFQATT and CDR2 SNEGSKA (reference sequence). The CDR3 spells CSALRMYKGRMIYEQYF. CDR3 in DNA: TGCAGTGCTCTAAGAATGTACAAGGGGCGTATGATTTACGAGCAGTACTTC.

This clonotype was detected only a few times. V and J are TRBV18 and TRBJ2-1; D is unclear. Germline loops: CDR1 KGHSH, CDR2 LQKENI. CDR3 length equals 13 residues. V lost 8 bases and J lost 0, with 8 bases in between. CDR3: CASEPFSYNEQFF. The CDR3 DNA is TGTGCCAGCGAACCGTTCTCCTACAATGAGCAGTTCTTC.

At least ten counts were recorded for this clonotype. This chain uses TRBV12-3 or TRBV12-4 with TRBJ2-3; 8 nucleotides line up with TRBD1. The CDR3 covers 15 residues. V lost 7 bases to trimming and J lost 7 bases; unmatched junction nucleotides: 13. The CDR3 reads CASTGTGQSGNTQYF. The CDR3, as DNA: TGTGCCAGCACCGGGACAGGCCAATCCGGGAATACGCAGTATTTT.

The chain has TRBV5-1 and TRBJ1-2; 7 bases are shared with TRBD1. The junction had 5 bases not matched to a gene; V was cut back by 0 bases and J by 6 bases. Germline V CDR1 and CDR2: SGHRS, YFSETQ. This CDR3 spans 14 amino acids. CDR3 in DNA: TGCGCCAGCAGCTTGGAAGTGACAGGGAATGGCTACACCTTC. Translated, it gives CASSLEVTGNGYTF.

The chain combines TRBV5-5 with TRBJ2-1; 7 bases line up with TRBD1. CDR1 and CDR2 from the germline V gene are SGHKS and YYEKEE (reference sequence). Unmatched junction bases numbered 15, after V lost 5 bases and J lost 1 base. There are 18 residues in the CDR3. The DNA of the CDR3 is TGTGCCAGCAGATCGGGACAGCCTGACCAGAGATCCTACAATGAGCAGTTCTTC. It translates to CASRSGQPDQRSYNEQFF.

There are many counts of this clonotype. The rearrangement links TRBV5-1 to TRBJ1-1; 10 bases align to TRBD1. V lost 4 bases and J lost 8; bases outside the gene matches: 14. Germline CDR1 SGHRS, CDR2 YFSETQ. This CDR3 is built from 16 residues. The CDR3: CASSIAGTGDLGEAFF. DNA for the CDR3: TGCGCCAGCAGCATCGCCGGGACAGGGGACCTTGGGGAAGCTTTCTTT.

This clonotype was seen more than once but under ten times. This sequence joins TRBV9 and TRBJ2-1, with 8 bases lining up with TRBD2. The CDR3 totals 15 residues. Germline lookup yields CDR1 SGDLS and CDR2 YYNGEE. Germline trimming cut 3 bases from V and 2 bases from J; bases unmatched to any gene: 4. This CDR3 reads CASSAASGPYNEQFF. The DNA of the CDR3 is TGTGCCAGCAGCGCTGCTAGCGGGCCCTACAATGAGCAGTTCTTC. Combining the CDR3 with reference TRBV9 and TRBJ2-1 gives the whole variable domain DSGVTQTPKHLITATGQRVTLRCSPRSGDLSVYWYQQSLDQGLQFLIQYYNGEERAKGNILERFSAQQFPDLHSELNLSSLELGDSALYFCASSAASGPYNEQFFGPGTRLTVL.

This clonotype was detected many times. This chain connects TRBV3-1 to TRBJ1-1; D may be TRBD1 (5 bases). The germline V gene has CDR1 LGHDT and CDR2 YNNKEL (reference sequence). Trimming removed 3 bases at V and 2 bases at J, with 10 bases between. The CDR3 covers 14 residues. CDR3 protein: CASSQTRDNTEAFF. The CDR3 bases are TGTGCCAGCAGCCAGACCCGGGACAACACTGAAGCTTTCTTT.

This clonotype was counted at least ten times. This chain connects TRBV11-3 to TRBJ2-1; 7 bases agree with TRBD1. CDR3 length: 15 residues. Germline V gene lookup returns CDR1 SGHNT and CDR2 YENEEA. V shed 2 bases and J 5 bases; nucleotides not matched to a gene: 6. Here the CDR3 DNA reads TGTGCCAGCAGCTTAACAGGGGTGGTTAACAATGAGCAGTTCTTC. Encoded protein: CASSLTGVVNNEQFF.

For the CDR3, the DNA is TGTGCCACCAGGAGGGGGGACTTAGCCTACGAGCAGTACTTC. Its protein is CATRRGDLAYEQYF. The chain employs TRBV24-1 and TRBJ2-7, with D tentatively TRBD1 or TRBD2 (6 bases each). The CDR3 loop spans 14 amino acids. V was clipped by 7 bases and J by 2 bases, with 14 bases between them. In germline, CDR1 is KGHDR, CDR2 SFDVKD.

This clonotype was found many times. V gene TRBV29-1 combines with J gene TRBJ2-5; D could derive from TRBD1 or TRBD2 (5 bases each). The V gene's germline CDR1 is SQVTM and CDR2 ANQGSEA. There are 11 residues in the CDR3. Trimming left V 8 bases short and J 6 bases short, with 13 bases between. The CDR3 DNA follows: TGCAGCCCTGATGGGGGTAAGACCCAGTACTTC. Amino acid sequence: CSPDGGKTQYF.

The rearrangement uses TRBV28 and TRBJ2-5; TRBD1 matches 9 bases. V trimming: 5 bases; J trimming: 4 bases; junction bases outside the gene matches: 14. CDR1 MDHEN and CDR2 SYDVKM come from the germline V gene. The CDR3 spans 17 residues. CDR3 in amino acids: CASSPVGQGLYGETQYF. The DNA for the CDR3 is TGTGCCAGCAGTCCTGTCGGACAGGGGCTATATGGAGAGACCCAGTACTTC.

CDR3 residues: CASSIRPPAPQHF. The CDR3 DNA reads TGTGCCAGCAGTATCAGGCCGCCGGCGCCCCAGCATTTT. The rearrangement uses TRBV25-1 and TRBJ1-5; D unresolved. The CDR3 contains 13 residues. From germline, CDR1 is MGHDK and CDR2 SYGVNS. The V gene lost 5 bases and the J gene lost 9 bases, with 14 bases spanning the gap.

In its sample, this clonotype was seen many times. The CDR3 DNA follows: TGTGCCAGCAGCCCGCACCGGGGTGTGTACAATGAGCAGTTCTTC. Protein sequence: CASSPHRGVYNEQFF. This chain joins TRBV11-2 and TRBJ2-1; D possibly corresponds to TRBD2 (5 bases). Trimming pared 5 bases from V and 4 bases from J, leaving 15 bases between. The CDR3 is made up of 15 amino acids. Germline-derived CDR1 and CDR2 are SGHAT and FQNNGV.

In this sample, this clonotype turned up a few times. The rearrangement joins TRBV6-1 to TRBJ2-2; D gene unclear. Germline values: CDR1 MNHNS, CDR2 SASEGT. The CDR3 has 14 amino acids. Trimming stripped 1 base from V and 9 bases from J, with 12 bases between. The CDR3 DNA follows: TGTGCCAGCAGTGAAGACATGGTGCGCCGGGAGCTGTTTTTT. It is translated as CASSEDMVRRELFF.

The chain couples TRBV3-1 to TRBJ2-1, with D possibly TRBD2 on 6 matching bases. The germline CDR1 and CDR2 sequences are LGHDT and YNNKEL (reference sequence). This CDR3 is 15 amino acids long. Trimming left V 4 bases short and J 0 bases short, with 10 bases between. This chain's CDR3 is CASSLATSSYNEQFF. The CDR3 coding sequence is TGTGCCAGCAGCCTCGCGACTAGCTCCTACAATGAGCAGTTCTTC.

The V call is TRBV12-3 or TRBV12-4, the J call TRBJ1-5; D is ambiguous. The CDR3 is made up of 12 amino acids. V was trimmed by 6 bases and J by 6 bases, leaving 9 bases between them. CDR3 nucleotides: TGTGCCAGCAGGTCCGGGATTCAGCCCCAGCATTTT. Translated: CASRSGIQPQHF.

This sequence joins TRBV19 and TRBJ1-3; the D gene is possibly TRBD1 (5 bases). The germline gives CDR1 LNHDA, CDR2 SQIVND (reference sequence). V dropped 8 bases and J dropped 0 bases, with 17 bases sitting between them. CDR3 length: 16 residues. The CDR3 reads CASSTWGTSSGNTIYF. The CDR3 bases are TGTGCCAGTTCAACATGGGGCACCAGCTCTGGAAACACCATATATTTT.

This clonotype showed up many times. The chain is built from TRBV3-1 and TRBJ2-7; a weak D match, TRBD2 (6 bases). CDR1 and CDR2 from the germline V gene are LGHDT and YNNKEL (reference sequence). This CDR3 spans 16 amino acids. V lost 0 bases, J lost 3 bases, and 15 bases lay in between. The CDR3 nucleotides read TGTGCCAGCAGCCAAGAGAGGGGTAGCGGCCTCTACGAGCAGTACTTC. Its protein product is CASSQERGSGLYEQYF.

The sample holds many counts of this clonotype. The J gene is TRBJ1-1, the V gene TRBV10-2; D not certain. The CDR3 contains 15 residues. Per germline, CDR1 WSHSY and CDR2 SAAADI. Trimming removed 7 bases at V and 4 bases at J, with 19 bases between. CDR3 loop: CASTDTRRLFTEAFF. DNA for the CDR3: TGCGCCAGCACCGACACTAGGAGACTATTCACTGAAGCTTTCTTT.

This clonotype has ten or more counts. This sequence joins TRBV29-1 and TRBJ2-5, with 11 bases fitting TRBD2. The CDR3 totals 13 residues. V lost 6 bases to trimming and J lost 4 bases; unmatched junction nucleotides: 4. CDR1 and CDR2 from the germline V gene are SQVTM and ANQGSEA. The CDR3 nucleotides read TGCAGCGTAATCGGACTAGCGGGAGAGACCCAGTACTTC. Protein sequence: CSVIGLAGETQYF. Full variable domain (missing parts from reference TRBV29-1 and TRBJ2-5): SAVISQKPSRDICQRGTSLTIQCQVDSQVTMMFWYRQQPGQSLTLIATANQGSEATYESGFVIDKFPISRPNLTFSTLTVSNMSPEDSSIYLCSVIGLAGETQYFGPGTRLLVL.